The rows below give T cell receptor beta chains drawn from one sample of a study of early stage breast cancer tumors. Only in-frame clones appear in the TCRdb table, and some are missing; sequencing was by immunoSEQ multiplex PCR. The sample lists fewer than 30,000 clones; roughly three fifths were seen once. The sample comprised breast tumor tissue. Receptor source: a person aged 50-59 years with breast cancer. Both conserved end residues are part of each CDR3. Fields, in order: V gene, D gene, CDR3 protein. A D gene is named only where the DNA matches it firmly.

V gene: TRBV5-1; D gene: .; CDR3 protein: CASHEGSGMNTEAFF
V gene: TRBV6-1; D gene: .; CDR3 protein: CASSEARGIDTQYF
V gene: TRBV29-1; D gene: .; CDR3 protein: CSVGDGYTEAFF
V gene: TRBV28; D gene: .; CDR3 protein: CASGFEQPQHF
V gene: TRBV4-1; D gene: TRBD2; CDR3 protein: CASSQELLAGGQGTQYF
V gene: TRBV12-5; D gene: .; CDR3 protein: CASGLRGRYGYTF
V gene: TRBV5-1; D gene: .; CDR3 protein: CASRPLDSAPHTF
V gene: TRBV11-2; D gene: TRBD2; CDR3 protein: CASSPLAGRTYNEQFF
V gene: TRBV6-5; D gene: .; CDR3 protein: CASSYATDPDTQYF
V gene: TRBV15; D gene: .; CDR3 protein: CATSRDRNHGETQYF
V gene: TRBV9; D gene: TRBD2; CDR3 protein: CASSETSGSVYEQYF
V gene: TRBV6-6; D gene: .; CDR3 protein: CASRSWAVAFF
V gene: TRBV6-5; D gene: TRBD2; CDR3 protein: CASKGTSLSYEQYF
V gene: TRBV5-6; D gene: .; CDR3 protein: CASSLMAGWQGIGGYTF
V gene: TRBV6-5; D gene: .; CDR3 protein: CASRTEDAVNEQYF
V gene: TRBV4-1; D gene: TRBD1; CDR3 protein: CASSPQIRGFYEQYF
V gene: TRBV6-5; D gene: TRBD2; CDR3 protein: CASNPGGGNTGELFF
V gene: TRBV28; D gene: TRBD2; CDR3 protein: CASSPRSSGRWTDTQYF